This T cell receptor (beta chain) was obtained from a study of blood T cell repertoires in COVID-19. Study as a whole: COVID-19 samples from acute and convalescent phases originated in the United States, Italy and Spain. T cells, B-cell-depleted T cells, or PBMCs provided the cDNA or gDNA that served as material.

This clone appeared once. As handled by the study authors: From reference gene primer amplification, estimates of nucleated cell counts were derived. Measured with immunoSEQ multiplex PCR; TCRdb has only the in-frame clones, and not every one. That table is the source of V, J and clone size, and D and trimming were worked out from the DNA. The sample has roughly 130,000 clones, about nine tenths seen once. Enrollment of patients from Seattle took place during active infection, with longitudinal follow-up. V was cut by 1 base and J by 6 bases, with 17 bases left in between. Germline lookup yields CDR1 SGHRS and CDR2 YFSETQ. This CDR3 comprises 15 residues.

This receptor was obtained from a human donor with COVID-19, enrolled during active disease. The donor label of this sample is uncertain. The chain has TRBV5-1 and TRBJ2-7; D might be TRBD2 (5 bases). Input material: peripheral blood. CDR3 loop: CASSLSVRDKVEQYF. The CDR3 nucleotides read TGCGCCAGCAGCTTGTCCGTGAGGGATAAGGTCGAGCAGTACTTC.